This T cell receptor beta chain appears in the sequencing data of a study of human T cells and chemical hapten exposure. Study-wide results and limits: Given that the donors had alopecia, their immune response may differ from that seen in healthy people.

Time point given: patch test 3, about 24 weeks after DPC sensitization. Treatment reported: therapeutic diphenylcyclopropenone sensitization with weekly scalp DPC. Drawing of blood took place ahead of applying each patch test. It was from unfractionated whole blood that total RNA was extracted. J was trimmed by 2 bases and V by 4 bases; bases with no gene match: 6. Germline CDR1 is SGHRS and CDR2 is YFSETQ. CDR3 size: 16 residues. For the library, individual cDNA molecules each received unique molecular identifiers. TCRdb reanalysed the RACE reads using MiXCR and keeps one entry per CDR3 protein. The top ten clones hold about 2.5% of a sample with roughly 200,000 distinct CDR3 sequences, about 25% of them seen once. This clonotype has a handful of counts. Its antigen is not identified.

The chain joins TRBV5-1 to TRBJ2-2, with 9 bases matching TRBD2. This sample comprised whole blood, obtained in connection with sensitization to the hapten diphenylcyclopropenone (DPC). This receptor was taken from a woman in her thirties or forties with alopecia areata. Some clones in this sample may be carry-over from other donors' samples. CDR3 bases: TGCGCCAGCAGCAAGACTAGCGGAACAAACACCGGGGAGCTGTTTTTT. Amino acid sequence: CASSKTSGTNTGELFF.